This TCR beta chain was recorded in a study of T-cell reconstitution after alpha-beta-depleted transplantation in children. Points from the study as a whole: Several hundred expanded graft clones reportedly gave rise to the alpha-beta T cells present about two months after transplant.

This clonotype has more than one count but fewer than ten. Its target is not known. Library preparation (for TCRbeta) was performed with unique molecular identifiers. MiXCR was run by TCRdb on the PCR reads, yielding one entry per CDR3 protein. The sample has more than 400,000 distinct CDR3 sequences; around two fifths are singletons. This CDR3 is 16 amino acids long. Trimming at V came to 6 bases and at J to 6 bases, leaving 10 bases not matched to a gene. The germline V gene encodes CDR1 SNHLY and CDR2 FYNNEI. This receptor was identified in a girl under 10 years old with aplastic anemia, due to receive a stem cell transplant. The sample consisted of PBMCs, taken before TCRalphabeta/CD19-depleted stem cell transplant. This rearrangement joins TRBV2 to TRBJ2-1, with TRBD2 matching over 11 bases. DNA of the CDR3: TGTGCCAGCAGCGTTATTAGCGGGAGGGCCCGCAATGAGCAGTTCTTC. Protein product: CASSVISGRARNEQFF.